This T cell receptor beta chain was documented in a study of blood T cell repertoires in COVID-19. A remark on this clone: At one of its ends the junction is not consistent with the germline gene, which may arise from a read error.

CDR1 and CDR2 from the germline V gene are LNHDA and SQIVND (reference sequence). The CDR3 has 13 amino acids. Method: immunoSEQ multiplex PCR; TCRdb's copy keeps in-frame clones and lacks some. The sample shows fewer than 650,000 clones, 85% to 90% of them seen only once. Seattle patients were enrolled during active infection and followed longitudinally. Specimen: peripheral blood. The gene calls are TRBV19 and TRBJ1-5, with TRBD1 matching over 9 bases. This TCR derives from a woman in her forties or fifties with COVID-19, enrolled during active disease. The CDR3 DNA reads TGTGCCAGTAGTATCTCTCTCGGAGACAGGGGGTCATTT. The encoded protein is CASSISLGDRGSF.